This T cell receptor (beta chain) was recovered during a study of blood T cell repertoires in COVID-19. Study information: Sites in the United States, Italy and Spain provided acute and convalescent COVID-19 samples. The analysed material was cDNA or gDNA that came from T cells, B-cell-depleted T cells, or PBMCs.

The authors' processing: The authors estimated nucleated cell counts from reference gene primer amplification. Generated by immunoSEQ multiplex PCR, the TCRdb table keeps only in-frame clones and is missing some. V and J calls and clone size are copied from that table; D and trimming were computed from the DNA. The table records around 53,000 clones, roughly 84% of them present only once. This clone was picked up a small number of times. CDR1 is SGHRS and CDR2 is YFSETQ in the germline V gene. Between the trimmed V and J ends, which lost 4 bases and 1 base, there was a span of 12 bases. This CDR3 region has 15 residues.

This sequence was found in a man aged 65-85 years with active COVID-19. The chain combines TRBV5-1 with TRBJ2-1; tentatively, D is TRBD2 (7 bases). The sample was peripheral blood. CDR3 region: CASSGGGWSYNEQFF. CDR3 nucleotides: TGCGCCAGCAGCGGGGGGGGCTGGTCCTACAATGAGCAGTTCTTC.